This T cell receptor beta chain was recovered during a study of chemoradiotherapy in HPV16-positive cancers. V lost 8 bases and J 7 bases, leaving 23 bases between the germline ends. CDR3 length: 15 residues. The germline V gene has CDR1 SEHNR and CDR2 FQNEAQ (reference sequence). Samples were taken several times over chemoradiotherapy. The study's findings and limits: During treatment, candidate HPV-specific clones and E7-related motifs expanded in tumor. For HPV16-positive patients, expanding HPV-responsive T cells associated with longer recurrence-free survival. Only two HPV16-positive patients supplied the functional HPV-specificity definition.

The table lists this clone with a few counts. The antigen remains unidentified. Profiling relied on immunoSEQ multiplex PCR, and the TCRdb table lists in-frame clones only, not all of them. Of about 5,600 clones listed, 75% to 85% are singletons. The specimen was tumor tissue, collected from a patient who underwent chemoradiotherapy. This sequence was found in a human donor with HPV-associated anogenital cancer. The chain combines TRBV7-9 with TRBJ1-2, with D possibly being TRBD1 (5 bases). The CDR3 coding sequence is TGTGCCAGCTTAGAGGGGAGCACATTAGGCTTTGGCTACACCTTC. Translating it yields CASLEGSTLGFGYTF.